This T cell receptor beta chain was observed in a study of blood T cells in healthy people across ages. Whole-study results and caveats: A strong correlation between TCR beta diversity and naive T cell percentage was seen.

Next came a second PCR, run for roughly 7 to 12 cycles, which used a sample-barcoded 5' primer along with a J-beta primer mix. TCRdb fed the 5' RACE reads into MiXCR, producing one record per CDR3 protein. The repertoire holds roughly 800,000 distinct CDR3 sequences, with just under 25% as singletons. Germline-derived CDR1 and CDR2 are MNHEY and SMNVEV (reference sequence). This CDR3 is built from 14 residues. V was pared by 0 bases and J by 11 bases, with 9 bases of the junction left unmatched. Of note for this clonotype: The target antigen is unknown.

These data were also filed under a second study, of T cells of mothers and their children. That source adds: Per child, roughly 3 million TCR beta CDR3 reads were obtained, against over 9.5 million per mother.

This rearrangement joins TRBV27 to TRBJ2-5; 7 bases map to TRBD1. This receptor was obtained from a boy younger than 18 in good health. The sequenced sample was blood. This chain's CDR3 is CASSLSGGQGEQYF. In DNA, the CDR3 is TGTGCCAGCAGTTTATCAGGCGGCCAGGGGGAGCAGTACTTC.